Shown below are 32 T cell receptor beta chains from a single sample sequenced in a study of identical twins. One entry per CDR3 protein results from TCRdb running MiXCR on the 5' RACE reads. The top ten clones hold over 0.25% of a sample with 1.5 million to 2 million distinct CDR3 sequences, about 32% of them seen once. Material for sequencing was cord blood. These TCRs come from a newborn girl in good health.

A few counts support this clonotype. The chain employs TRBV28 and TRBJ1-6; weak D call: TRBD1 (5 bases). The CDR3 contains 16 residues. In germline, CDR1 is MDHEN, CDR2 SYDVKM. V lost 4 bases and J 5 bases, leaving 15 bases between the germline ends. Written as DNA, the CDR3 is TGTGCCAGCAGTTCTATCACAGGCTGGAATAATTCACCCCTCCACTTT. Residues: CASSSITGWNNSPLHF. The full variable domain, with the rest looked up from reference TRBV28 and TRBJ1-6, is DVKVTQSSRYLVKRTGEKVFLECVQDMDHENMFWYRQDPGLGLRLIYFSYDVKMKEKGDIPEGYSVSREKKERFSLILESASTNQTSMYLCASSSITGWNNSPLHFGNGTRLTVT.

V usage is TRBV4-1 and J usage is TRBJ2-1; the D is unclear. CDR1 MGHRA and CDR2 YSYEKL come from the germline V gene. The germline V and J ends were trimmed by 1 base and 12 bases, with 13 bases remaining between them. This CDR3 has 13 residues. In DNA form, the CDR3 reads TGCGCCAGCAGCCAAGCTCTAGATATAGGGCAGTTCTTC. This translates into CASSQALDIGQFF.

This clonotype was found many times. The chain recombines TRBV6-5 with TRBJ2-1; 11 bases fit TRBD2. The CDR3 sequence is 15 residues long. V dropped 4 bases and J dropped 9; count of bases not matched to a gene: 8. Germline V gene data show CDR1 as MNHEY and CDR2 as SVGAGI. CDR3 nucleotide sequence: TGTGCCAGCAGTTCTACCGGGACTAGCGGCTTTGAGCAGTTCTTC. It codes for CASSSTGTSGFEQFF.

This chain uses TRBV20-1 with TRBJ2-5; TRBD2 aligns across 10 bases. With 5 bases clipped from V and 1 base from J, the junction kept 1 base outside the gene matches. The CDR3 contains 13 residues. From germline, CDR1 is DFQATT and CDR2 SNEGSKA (reference sequence). The CDR3 is CSAQREGQETQYF. The CDR3 DNA reads TGCAGTGCTCAGCGGGAGGGCCAAGAGACCCAGTACTTC.

This clonotype was observed a single time. The CDR3 loop is CASSYRTGGVETQYF. The CDR3 nucleotides are TGTGCCAGCAGCTATCGGACAGGGGGGGTGGAGACCCAGTACTTC. The chain joins TRBV5-6 to TRBJ2-4; 10 bases are shared with TRBD1. The end of the DNA fits TRBJ2-5 better, so the J call may be wrong. The germline gives CDR1 SGHDT, CDR2 YYEEEE. The CDR3 has 15 amino acids.

This clonotype was seen a few times. The chain carries TRBV4-1 and TRBJ2-1; 7 bases agree with TRBD1. CDR3 length: 17 residues. The junction had 15 bases not matched to a gene; V was cut back by 4 bases and J by 6 bases. Germline CDR1 MGHRA, CDR2 YSYEKL. CDR3 residues: CASSRGQDRLHGNEQFF. In nucleotides, the CDR3 is TGCGCCAGCAGCCGTGGACAGGACCGCCTCCATGGCAATGAGCAGTTCTTC.

The chain is built from TRBV7-9 and TRBJ2-2; D unclear. V lost 3 bases, J lost 8 bases, and 7 bases lay in between. The CDR3 is 12 residues long. Germline values: CDR1 SEHNR, CDR2 FQNEAQ (reference sequence). The DNA for the CDR3 is TGTGCCAGCAGCTTGGTGCAAGGGGAGCTGTTTTTT. Its protein is CASSLVQGELFF.

Details on this clonotype: Being one base from a much bigger clone, this may be a read error. The chain employs TRBV27 and TRBJ1-2; 9 bases map to TRBD1. CDR1 is MNHEY and CDR2 is SMNVEV in the germline V gene (reference sequence). The V and J ends lost 5 bases and 6 bases, in that order; junction bases with no gene match: 4. This CDR3 is built from 13 residues. Here the CDR3 DNA reads TGTGCCAGCAGTGGGACAGGGTTAGATGGCTACACCTTC. Protein product: CASSGTGLDGYTF.

This clonotype was seen a handful of times. This chain joins TRBV27 and TRBJ1-5; tentatively, D is TRBD1 (6 bases). Germline CDR1 MNHEY, CDR2 SMNVEV (reference sequence). The CDR3 contains 14 residues. Trimming left V 7 bases short and J 2 bases short, with 12 bases between. CDR3 sequence reads: CASKRGGGNQPQHF. CDR3 DNA: TGTGCCAGCAAGAGGGGGGGGGGCAATCAGCCCCAGCATTTT.

The chain is built from TRBV9 and TRBJ2-1; 12 nucleotides agree with TRBD1. Germline CDR1 and CDR2: SGDLS and YYNGEE. J was trimmed by 9 bases and V by 9 bases; bases with no gene match: 16. This CDR3 is built from 16 residues. For the CDR3, the DNA is TGTGCCACTACCCAGTTGGGACAGGGGGCGCTAGGTGAGCAGTTCTTC. Amino acid sequence: CATTQLGQGALGEQFF. The whole variable domain, filled in from reference TRBV9 and TRBJ2-1, reads DSGVTQTPKHLITATGQRVTLRCSPRSGDLSVYWYQQSLDQGLQFLIQYYNGEERAKGNILERFSAQQFPDLHSELNLSSLELGDSALYFCATTQLGQGALGEQFFGPGTRLTVL.

This clonotype was observed a few times. CDR3 sequence reads: CASSPLRGGSDTQYF. CDR3 sequence (DNA): TGTGCCAGCTCACCACTGAGGGGAGGCTCAGATACGCAGTATTTT. The rearrangement links TRBV18 to TRBJ2-3; a weak D match, TRBD2 (6 bases). The V gene's germline CDR1 is KGHSH and CDR2 LQKENI. Trimming removed 1 base at V and 4 bases at J, with 12 bases between. The CDR3 is made up of 15 amino acids.

This clonotype was picked up many times. V usage is TRBV13 and J usage is TRBJ1-6, with D hard to call. Trimming removed 3 bases from V and 10 bases from J, with 7 bases in between. The CDR3 is made up of 12 amino acids. CDR1 and CDR2 (germline): PRHDT, FYEKMQ (reference sequence). The CDR3 protein is CASSFNDSPLHF. The CDR3, as DNA: TGTGCCAGCAGCTTTAATGACTCACCCCTCCACTTT.

There are a few counts of this clonotype. The CDR3 region is CSARDLGGQETQYF. CDR3 nucleotide sequence: TGCAGTGCTAGAGATTTGGGGGGTCAAGAGACCCAGTACTTC. This sequence joins TRBV20-1 and TRBJ2-5, with a weak D call TRBD2 (6 bases). V shed 0 bases and J shed 2 bases, with 10 bases lying between them. This CDR3 is 14 amino acids long. CDR1 is DFQATT and CDR2 is SNEGSKA in the germline V gene (reference sequence).

The chain recombines TRBV5-1 with TRBJ2-5, with D unclear. CDR1 and CDR2 (germline): SGHRS, YFSETQ. The CDR3 covers 13 residues. V lost 7 bases to trimming and J lost 1 base, with 11 bases between them. This chain's CDR3 is CASSAAGQETQYF. The CDR3 bases are TGCGCCAGCTCGGCGGCAGGCCAAGAGACCCAGTACTTC.

The genes are TRBV5-1 and TRBJ1-2; 7 nucleotides agree with TRBD1. The CDR3 is 14 residues long. From germline, CDR1 is SGHRS and CDR2 YFSETQ. J gave up 7 bases and V 3 bases, and 9 bases lay outside the gene matches. The CDR3 nucleotides read TGCGCCAGCAGCTCGTGGACAGGATCGCCTGGCTACACCTTC. Protein sequence: CASSSWTGSPGYTF. Full variable domain (missing parts from reference TRBV5-1 and TRBJ1-2): KAGVTQTPRYLIKTRGQQVTLSCSPISGHRSVSWYQQTPGQGLQFLFEYFSETQRNKGNFPGRFSGRQFSNSRSEMNVSTLELGDSALYLCASSSWTGSPGYTFGSGTRLTVV.

In its sample, this clonotype was seen a few times. CDR3 coding DNA: TGTGCCAGCAGCTTTGGGACTCAATACGAGCAGTACTTC. Translated: CASSFGTQYEQYF. The chain links TRBV7-2 to TRBJ2-7; D possibly corresponds to TRBD2 (6 bases). Trimming stripped 3 bases from V and 4 bases from J, with 10 bases between. Germline V gene sequence: CDR1 SGHTA, CDR2 FQGNSA. This CDR3 comprises 13 residues.

This clonotype was seen a handful of times. The rearrangement links TRBV20-1 to TRBJ1-1; D remains ambiguous. This CDR3 is 13 amino acids long. The germline CDR1 and CDR2 sequences are DFQATT and SNEGSKA (reference sequence). Deletions cut 6 bases from V and 4 bases from J, with 15 bases between. The CDR3 DNA follows: TGCAGTGCCGAAACGAGGCCGGGCACTGAAGCTTTCTTT. Translating it yields CSAETRPGTEAFF.

CDR3: CASSFLALPSYEQYF. The CDR3 nucleotides are TGTGCCAGCAGCTTCCTGGCCCTACCCTCCTACGAGCAGTACTTC. The chain is built from TRBV13 and TRBJ2-7; D is undetermined. The germline V gene encodes CDR1 PRHDT and CDR2 FYEKMQ (reference sequence). Trimming cost V 3 bases and J 0 bases, with 12 bases left between them. The CDR3 is 15 residues long.

This sequence joins TRBV20-1 and TRBJ1-1; D not certain. Trimming cost V 5 bases and J 4 bases, with 14 bases left between them. CDR1 DFQATT and CDR2 SNEGSKA come from the germline V gene (reference sequence). The CDR3 has 13 amino acids. The CDR3: CSAPQEWSTEAFF. The CDR3 DNA reads as TGCAGTGCTCCCCAGGAATGGAGCACTGAAGCTTTCTTT.

This clonotype came up many times. V and J are TRBV10-2 and TRBJ2-7; no clear D. CDR3 size: 13 residues. Trimming stripped 1 base from V and 5 bases from J, with 9 bases between. Germline lookup yields CDR1 WSHSY and CDR2 SAAADI. The CDR3 is CASSELEVDEQYF. CDR3 DNA sequence: TGCGCCAGCAGTGAGTTGGAAGTGGACGAGCAGTACTTC.

This clonotype was found a few times. This chain's CDR3 is CASSISGLNAYEQYF. The CDR3 nucleotides read TGTGCCAGTAGTATCTCCGGACTCAATGCCTACGAGCAGTACTTC. The genes are TRBV19 and TRBJ2-7, with a tentative D call TRBD2 (5 bases). Germline loops: CDR1 LNHDA, CDR2 SQIVND (reference sequence). This CDR3 is 15 amino acids long. V lost 3 bases and J lost 2, with 14 bases in between.

This clonotype was counted only a few times. As DNA, the CDR3 is TGTGCCAGCAGTCTGACCTCCCTGGGGGGGCCCCAGCATTTT. Protein: CASSLTSLGGPQHF. V is TRBV12-3 or TRBV12-4 and J is TRBJ1-5, with a weak D call TRBD1 (5 bases). The CDR3 extends over 14 amino acids. Trimming removed 5 bases at V and 9 bases at J, with 17 bases between.

This clonotype was seen a handful of times. The rearrangement uses TRBV28 and TRBJ2-1; TRBD1 agrees at 11 bases. Losses at the gene ends were 8 bases for V and 7 bases for J; bases not matched to a gene: 13. In germline, CDR1 is MDHEN, CDR2 SYDVKM. CDR3 length: 16 residues. The CDR3 region has the DNA TGTGCCAGCGGTGGAAGGAGGGACAGGGGGAGGAATGAGCAGTTCTTC. Residues: CASGGRRDRGRNEQFF.

This clonotype appeared a few times. V gene TRBV28 combines with J gene TRBJ1-5, with D unclear. The CDR3 has 15 amino acids. Germline V CDR1 and CDR2: MDHEN, SYDVKM. Trimming took 1 base from V and 0 from J, leaving 7 bases between them. CDR3: CASSLSALSNQPQHF. The CDR3 region has the DNA TGTGCCAGCAGTTTATCCGCGCTTAGCAATCAGCCCCAGCATTTT.

This rearrangement joins TRBV6-1 to TRBJ2-1; TRBD1 is a possible D gene (8 bases). Between the trimmed V and J ends, which lost 6 bases and 12 bases, there was a span of 18 bases. In germline, CDR1 is MNHNS, CDR2 SASEGT. CDR3 length: 13 residues. CDR3: CASSGKDREGQFF. In nucleotides, the CDR3 is TGTGCCAGCAGCGGAAAGGACAGGGAGGGGCAGTTCTTC.

In DNA, the CDR3 is TGCGCCAGCAGCATTAGGACTAGCGGGGGAACTGGGGCCAACGTCCTGACTTTC. This gives the protein CASSIRTSGGTGANVLTF. The chain recombines TRBV5-1 with TRBJ2-6, with 13 bases matching TRBD2. The CDR3 runs 18 residues. V lost 4 bases, J lost 2 bases, and 6 bases stayed unmatched. Germline V gene lookup returns CDR1 SGHRS and CDR2 YFSETQ.

Only a few counts were recorded for this clonotype. The junction differs from germline at one of its ends, possibly a read error. The chain carries TRBV7-2 and TRBJ2-1, with D perhaps given as TRBD1 or TRBD2 (6 bases each). Germline V gene data show CDR1 as SGHTA and CDR2 as FQGNSA. The CDR3 sequence is 13 residues long. CDR3 nucleotide sequence: TGTGCCGGCAGCTTAGGGGGGAACAATGAGCAGTTCTTC. Amino acid sequence: CAGSLGGNNEQFF.

This clonotype was counted once. One junction end disagrees with the germline gene, perhaps due to a read error. The rearrangement joins TRBV9 to TRBJ1-1; no definite D call. CDR1 and CDR2 (germline): SGDLS, YYNGEE. This CDR3 spans 16 amino acids. The CDR3 here is CTSTLSHSTFNTEAFF. The CDR3 DNA reads TGTACCAGCACCCTATCCCACAGTACATTCAACACTGAAGCTTTCTTT. The variable domain in full, with the rest retrieved from reference TRBV9 and TRBJ1-1, is DSGVTQTPKHLITATGQRVTLRCSPRSGDLSVYWYQQSLDQGLQFLIQYYNGEERAKGNILERFSAQQFPDLHSELNLSSLELGDSALYFCTSTLSHSTFNTEAFFGQGTRLTVV.

This clonotype was counted once. The V call is TRBV5-1, the J call TRBJ2-7, with D perhaps given as TRBD1 or TRBD2 (5 bases each). CDR1 is SGHRS, CDR2 YFSETQ, per germline. Trimming took off 4 bases at V and 0 bases at J, with 17 bases between the two ends. The CDR3 has 16 amino acids. DNA for the CDR3: TGCGCCAGCAGCAAAGAGAGGGGCCGGACCTCCTACGAGCAGTACTTC. Translated, it gives CASSKERGRTSYEQYF.

The chain uses TRBV13 and TRBJ2-2; 8 bases align to TRBD1. In germline, CDR1 is PRHDT, CDR2 FYEKMQ (reference sequence). The CDR3 is 16 amino acids. J gave up 2 bases and V 3 bases, and 5 bases lay outside the gene matches. For the CDR3, the DNA is TGTGCCAGCAGCTTTTGGGGGACAGGCAACACCGGGGAGCTGTTTTTT. It specifies CASSFWGTGNTGELFF.

This clonotype has just a few counts. As DNA, the CDR3 is TGCAGTGCTAGTGGGGCTAGTCCCTACAATGAGCAGTTCTTC. It specifies CSASGASPYNEQFF. This rearrangement joins TRBV20-1 to TRBJ2-1; possible D gene TRBD1, 5 bases. The germline gives CDR1 DFQATT, CDR2 SNEGSKA (reference sequence). The CDR3 has 14 amino acids. The V end was cut by 3 bases, the J end by 2 bases, with 11 bases between.

The chain couples TRBV5-5 to TRBJ1-6; a possible D gene is TRBD1 (5 bases). V dropped 0 bases and J dropped 5 bases, with 12 bases sitting between them. The CDR3 runs 16 residues. In germline, CDR1 is SGHKS, CDR2 YYEKEE (reference sequence). CDR3 sequence: CASSLVGETHNSPLHF. The CDR3 nucleotides are TGTGCCAGCAGCTTGGTGGGGGAGACCCATAATTCACCCCTCCACTTT. Full variable domain (remainder filled in from reference TRBV5-5 and TRBJ1-6): DAGVTQSPTHLIKTRGQQVTLRCSPISGHKSVSWYQQVLGQGPQFIFQYYEKEERGRGNFPDRFSARQFPNYSSELNVNALLLGDSALYLCASSLVGETHNSPLHFGNGTRLTVT.